This is a list of T cell receptor beta chains from one sample in a study of tumor-infiltrating lymphocytes in primary liver carcinoma. TCRdb recomputed calls from the multiplex PCR reads with MiXCR, one row per CDR3 protein. The data show roughly 57,000 distinct CDR3 sequences, 60% to 85% seen once. The sequenced sample consisted of liver tumor tissue from sampling region 2. All receptors derive from a man aged 40-50 years with primary liver carcinoma and hepatitis B virus infection. Each CDR3 is given with its conserved first and last residue. Each record gives: D gene, clone size, J gene, V gene, CDR3 DNA, CDR3 protein. D genes are given only for firm matches. The size of a clone is reported for some rows only, either as once, few or many, or as a class for expanded clones.

TRBD1 . TRBJ2-7 TRBV5-1 TGCGCCAGCAGGCGGGAACAGGGGGTTGCCTACAAGCAGTACTTC CASRREQGVAYKQYF
TRBD2 once TRBJ2-7 TRBV7-8 TGTGCCAGCGGCTCGACTAGCGCCTACGAGCAGTATTTC CASGSTSAYEQYF
. once TRBJ2-1 TRBV6-6 TGTGCCAGCAGTGACGTGACCCTCAAGTACAATGAGCAGTTCTTC CASSDVTLKYNEQFF
. . TRBJ1-5 TRBV10-3 TGTGCCATCGGTGAGTCTTGGCAGGATCAGCCTCAGCATTTT CAIGESWQDQPQHF
. . TRBJ1-3 TRBV6-6 TGTGCCAGCAGTTCTAGGGCAGGGATCCCTGGAAACACCATATATTTT CASSSRAGIPGNTIYF
. . TRBJ1-1 TRBV29-1 TGCAGCGTTCGATCCGGGTGGGGTATGAACACTGAAGCTTACTTT CSVRSGWGMNTEAYF
TRBD1 . TRBJ1-5 TRBV6-2/TRBV6-3 TGTGCCGGCAGTCCCCACAGGGGTCTGTGGGATCAGCCCCAGCATTTT CAGSPHRGLWDQPQHF
. many TRBJ2-1 TRBV7-9 TGTGCCAGCAGCGACGCCGGGACTTCCCTCATCGGCGAGCAGTTCTTC CASSDAGTSLIGEQFF
. . TRBJ2-3 TRBV14 TGTGCCAGCAGCCTAAGCAGGTCAGATGCGCAGTATTTT CASSLSRSDAQYF
TRBD2 . TRBJ2-7 TRBV10-3 TGTAACATCACCAAACGATCGGGACTAGCGGGAGGGTTCTCCTACGAGCACTACTTC CNITKRSGLAGGFSYEHYF
. . TRBJ2-5 TRBV28 TGTGCCAGCAGAAAACAGGGTCTAGAGACCCAGTACTTC CASRKQGLETQYF
TRBD2 once TRBJ2-7 TRBV12-5 TGTGCTAGTCATAGACTAGCGGGAGCGGTTAGCTACGAGCAGTACTTC CASHRLAGAVSYEQYF
TRBD1 . TRBJ2-2 TRBV12-3/TRBV12-4 TGTGCCAGCAGTTTAAAAGGGACAGGGAGCACCGGAGAGCTGTTTTTT CASSLKGTGSTGELFF
. many TRBJ1-1 TRBV12-3/TRBV12-4 TGTGCCAGCGGTGTCCAAGCTGAAGCTTTCTTT CASGVQAEAFF
TRBD2 . TRBJ2-7 TRBV5-4 TGTACCAACAGCTGGGACTACAGACCCTACGAGCAGTACTTC CTNSWDYRPYEQYF
TRBD1 . TRBJ1-2 TRBV20-1 TGCAGTGCTAGACCCACAGGGGACTATGGCTACACCTTC CSARPTGDYGYTF
. few TRBJ1-1 TRBV29-1 TGCAGCGTTGAACCAGGGCAGGAGGCTGAAGCTTTCTTT CSVEPGQEAEAFF
. . TRBJ2-1 TRBV30 TGTGTCTGGAGTGGGCCCCTCTTAGCGCTGACCTCCTACAATGAGCAGTTCTTC CVWSGPLLALTSYNEQFF
. . TRBJ2-2 TRBV24-1 TGTGCCACCAGTGATAGGAGCAGCGGGGAGCTGTTTTTT CATSDRSSGELFF
TRBD2 . TRBJ2-7 TRBV29-1 TGCAGCGTTAGACCGGGACTAGGTGTCCACGAGCAGTACTTC CSVRPGLGVHEQYF
. . TRBJ2-1 TRBV4-3 TGCGCCAGCAGCCAACTCCCACACCAGGACGTGGCACACTACAATGAGCTGTTCTTC CASSQLPHQDVAHYNELFF
. few TRBJ1-3 TRBV2 TGTGCCAGCAACGGAGTTCCAGGCTTTGACTCTGGAAACACCATATATTTT CASNGVPGFDSGNTIYF
. . TRBJ1-2 TRBV12-3/TRBV12-4 TGTGCCAGTAGTTGGCGAACCTCTCGGAGGCCCTTTGGCTACACCTTC CASSWRTSRRPFGYTF
. . TRBJ2-2 TRBV4-1 TGTGCCAGCAGCCAAGCTGATGAGGGCCGGACCGGGGAGCTGTTTTTT CASSQADEGRTGELFF
. large TRBJ1-2 TRBV7-9 TGTGCCAGCAGCCCCGAGGGCAGGCTGTCCCAGTATGGCTACACCTTC CASSPEGRLSQYGYTF
. once TRBJ2-3 TRBV11-2 TGTACTAGCAGCATGCTACAGGGTCGGCCAGATACACAGTATTTT CTSSMLQGRPDTQYF
. . TRBJ2-7 TRBV6-2/TRBV6-3 TGTACCAGCAGTTACAGGGCCGGAGTAAGGATCGACGAGCAGTACTTC CTSSYRAGVRIDEQYF
. . TRBJ2-3 TRBV29-1 TGCAGCGTTGCCCCTTCCACAGGTATGCAATATTTT CSVAPSTGMQYF
TRBD2 once TRBJ2-3 TRBV4-2 TGTGCCAGCAGCCAAGTGACGCTTCTAGCGGAAGCAACAGATACGCAGTATTTT CASSQVTLLAEATDTQYF
. . TRBJ2-1 TRBV11-2 TGTGCCAGCAGGCCCATCCACAATGGGCAGTTCTTC CASRPIHNGQFF
TRBD2 . TRBJ2-5 TRBV13 TGTGCCAGCAGCTTACTAGCGGGAGTGGGAGAGACCCAGTACTTC CASSLLAGVGETQYF
. . TRBJ2-3 TRBV28 TGTGCCAGCCTGGGAGGAGCGAGAGGGAGCACAGATACGCAGTATTTT CASLGGARGSTDTQYF
TRBD1 . TRBJ1-5 TRBV28 TGTGTCAGCAGTTTATGGGGACAGGGTCTCAGCAATCAGCTCCAGCATTTT CVSSLWGQGLSNQLQHF
. . TRBJ2-1 TRBV2 TGTGCCAGCCTAGTGACCCCACTTGCAAGTGGCAATGAGCAGTTCTTC CASLVTPLASGNEQFF
. medium-sized TRBJ2-2 TRBV11-2 TGTGCCAGCAGCTTAGTGCGGGTACCGAACACCGGGGAGCTGTTTTTT CASSLVRVPNTGELFF
. . TRBJ1-2 TRBV11-2 TGTGCCAGCAGCTTAGGAGCTAAATATGACTACACTTTC CASSLGAKYDYTF
TRBD1 many TRBJ1-1 TRBV29-1 TGCAGCGCTGGGGACAGTGGAGGCACTGAAGCTTTCTTT CSAGDSGGTEAFF
TRBD1 . TRBJ2-7 TRBV15 TGTGCCACCAGCACCGGGACAGCTACCTACGAGCAGTACTTC CATSTGTATYEQYF
. many TRBJ1-1 TRBV24-1 TGTGCCACCAGTGATTTGCGGCGGCAGGTTATGAACACTGAAGCTTTCTTT CATSDLRRQVMNTEAFF
TRBD1 once TRBJ2-4 TRBV12-3/TRBV12-4 TGTGCCCGCAGCTTTTTTGGCCTGGGACAGGTTGCAAACATTCAGTACTTC CARSFFGLGQVANIQYF
. . TRBJ2-5 TRBV6-2/TRBV6-3 TGTGCCAACAGTTATTTTGGAGATACCCAGTACTTC CANSYFGDTQYF
. . TRBJ2-5 TRBV6-2/TRBV6-3 TGTGCCAGCAGTGAGCTCCTGGACTTAGCGGAGACCCAGTACTTC CASSELLDLAETQYF
. . TRBJ1-5 TRBV10-3 TGTGACATCAGTGAGTATGAGGACAATCAGCCCCAGCATTTT CDISEYEDNQPQHF
. . TRBJ1-1 TRBV29-1 TGCAGCAGTATCGAGAACACTGAAGTTATCTTT CSSIENTEVIF
. many TRBJ2-2 TRBV11-2 TGTGCCAGCAGCACAAACACCGGGGAGCTGTTTTTT CASSTNTGELFF
TRBD2 . TRBJ2-2 TRBV10-3 TGTGTCATCAGGGAGCGGGACGTCACCGGGGAACTGTTTTTT CVIRERDVTGELFF